Each of the 13 T cell receptor beta chains below was sequenced from the same sample in a study of CD8+ T cells in alopecia areata (dated by TCRdb to 2017 to 2018). Library creation used the immunoSEQ multiplex PCR assay. For TCR sequencing, RNA was extracted from every sample and reverse transcribed into cDNA to serve as template. Drawn from immuneACCESS, this table holds only the in-frame rearrangements with V and J called that TCRdb kept. Clones are partly lost; checked studies trace under half to an unresolved V gene and leave the rest unexplained. The sample profile shows around 270,000 clones; roughly 64% of them were found once. The ten largest clonotypes hold under 2% of the sample. Per the publication, the time point label means: about 25 weeks on oral tofacitinib. This specimen's treatment or condition label, per the study, means: oral pan-JAK inhibitor, 5-10 mg twice daily. The starting material was CD4+ T cells sorted from blood, obtained at week 24, from a patient treated with tofacitinib. The receptors were sampled from a human donor with alopecia areata.

This chain connects TRBV4-2 to TRBJ2-2; D remains unclear. V dropped 2 bases and J dropped 6 bases, with 7 bases sitting between them. The germline gives CDR1 LGHNA, CDR2 YNFKEQ. CDR3 length: 13 amino acids. CDR3 DNA: TGTGCCAGCAGCCAATCTCCCCCCGGGGAGCTGTTTTTT. Protein sequence: CASSQSPPGELFF.

As to this clone: Other DNA sequences in this sample translate to the same CDR3. The rearrangement uses TRBV5-1 and TRBJ2-1; D ambiguous. V lost 0 bases and J lost 5, with 6 bases in between. The CDR3 has 13 residues. Germline V gene sequence: CDR1 SGHRS, CDR2 YFSETQ. CDR3 sequence reads: CASSLARDNEQFF. DNA for the CDR3: TGCGCCAGCAGCTTGGCCCGCGACAATGAGCAGTTCTTC.

V gene TRBV30 combines with J gene TRBJ1-4, with a possible D match to TRBD1 (5 bases). Trimming removed 2 bases at V and 4 bases at J, with 11 bases between. The CDR3 sequence is 14 residues long. Per the germline V gene, CDR1 is GTSNPN and CDR2 is SVGIG (reference sequence). CDR3 in amino acids: CAWSPGTGNEKLFF. CDR3 sequence (DNA): TGTGCCTGGAGTCCCGGGACGGGTAATGAAAAACTGTTTTTT.

This chain connects TRBV10-3 to TRBJ2-3; 8 bases align to TRBD2. This CDR3 spans 14 amino acids. Trimming removed 6 bases from V and 3 bases from J; junction bases left unmatched: 5. Germline values: CDR1 ENHRY, CDR2 SYGVKD. The CDR3 is CAISGGDWTDTQYF. In DNA, the CDR3 is TGTGCCATCAGCGGGGGGGATTGGACAGATACGCAGTATTTT.

The rearrangement joins TRBV7-2 to TRBJ2-7; no definite D call. The ends were cut back, 5 bases at V and 2 bases at J, with 13 bases in the middle. Germline CDR1 is SGHTA and CDR2 is FQGNSA. The CDR3 sequence is 14 residues long. The CDR3 reads CASSHSSKPYEQYF. In nucleotides, the CDR3 is TGTGCCAGCAGCCACTCATCAAAACCCTACGAGCAGTACTTC. The variable domain in full, completed from reference TRBV7-2 and TRBJ2-7, reads GAGVSQSPSNKVTEKGKDVELRCDPISGHTALYWYRQSLGQGLEFLIYFQGNSAPDKSGLPSDRFSAERTGGSVSTLTIQRTQQEDSAVYLCASSHSSKPYEQYFGPGTRLTVT.

The V gene is TRBV20-1, the J gene TRBJ1-5; D remains ambiguous. The V end lost 0 bases, the J end lost 14 bases, and 8 bases lay between the germline ends. CDR3 length: 10 amino acids. Germline CDR1 is DFQATT and CDR2 is SNEGSKA (reference sequence). CDR3 residues: CSARDVAEHF. Written as DNA, the CDR3 is TGCAGTGCTAGAGATGTCGCAGAGCATTTT.

The V call is TRBV7-2, the J call TRBJ2-5; D may be TRBD2 (5 bases). The germline CDR1 and CDR2 sequences are SGHTA and FQGNSA. The CDR3 extends over 14 amino acids. V was pared by 1 base and J by 5 bases, with 11 bases between. The CDR3 region has the DNA TGTGCCAGCAGCTTAGGCCGGCCGGGGGAGACCCAGTACTTC. It is translated as CASSLGRPGETQYF.

This clone was seen once. V is TRBV5-4 and J is TRBJ2-7, with D possibly being TRBD2 (6 bases). Per germline, CDR1 SGHNT and CDR2 YYREEE (reference sequence). The CDR3 spans 14 residues. V lost 3 bases and J 0 bases, leaving 10 bases between the germline ends. This CDR3 is CASSSGRSSYEQYF. The CDR3 DNA follows: TGTGCCAGCAGCTCGGGGAGGAGCTCCTACGAGCAGTACTTC.

This chain joins TRBV5-1 and TRBJ2-1, with TRBD2 matching 11 bases. Germline CDR1 reads SGHRS; CDR2 reads YFSETQ. V dropped 0 bases and J dropped 5; count of bases not matched to a gene: 4. This CDR3 spans 16 amino acids. The CDR3 loop is CASSLVAGGHNNEQFF. Written as DNA, the CDR3 is TGCGCCAGCAGCTTGGTAGCGGGGGGGCACAACAATGAGCAGTTCTTC.

The J gene is TRBJ2-4, the V gene TRBV7-2; TRBD1 matches at 10 bases. V lost 5 bases and J lost 8; bases outside the gene matches: 9. This CDR3 is built from 15 residues. Germline V CDR1 and CDR2: SGHTA, FQGNSA. The CDR3 loop reads CASSRGTGDGDIQYF. The CDR3 DNA follows: TGTGCCAGCAGCCGAGGGACAGGGGATGGTGACATTCAGTACTTC. Full variable domain (outside the CDR3, taken from reference TRBV7-2 and TRBJ2-4): GAGVSQSPSNKVTEKGKDVELRCDPISGHTALYWYRQSLGQGLEFLIYFQGNSAPDKSGLPSDRFSAERTGGSVSTLTIQRTQQEDSAVYLCASSRGTGDGDIQYFGAGTRLSVL.

V gene TRBV9 combines with J gene TRBJ2-5; unclear D gene. There are 14 residues in the CDR3. V lost 7 bases and J lost 2, with 15 bases in between. CDR1 and CDR2 from the germline V gene are SGDLS and YYNGEE. CDR3 loop: CASGQVGRQETQYF. The CDR3 coding sequence is TGTGCCAGCGGGCAGGTGGGCCGTCAAGAGACCCAGTACTTC.

This clone was counted a single time. This rearrangement joins TRBV6-5 to TRBJ1-6; the D gene is possibly TRBD1 (5 bases). Per germline, CDR1 MNHEY and CDR2 SVGAGI. Between the trimmed V and J ends, which lost 6 bases and 14 bases, there was a span of 14 bases. This CDR3 contains 12 residues. The CDR3 here is CASSADRFTLHF. The CDR3 DNA follows: TGTGCCAGCAGCGCCGACAGATTCACCCTCCACTTT.

The V and J genes are TRBV4-1 and TRBJ2-1; tentative D call: TRBD1 (6 bases). Germline V gene sequence: CDR1 MGHRA, CDR2 YSYEKL. V lost 0 bases and J lost 15, with 12 bases in between. The length of the CDR3 is 12 residues. CDR3 in DNA: TGCGCCAGCAGCCAAGATGGCAGGGGTCTGTTCTTC. This encodes CASSQDGRGLFF.